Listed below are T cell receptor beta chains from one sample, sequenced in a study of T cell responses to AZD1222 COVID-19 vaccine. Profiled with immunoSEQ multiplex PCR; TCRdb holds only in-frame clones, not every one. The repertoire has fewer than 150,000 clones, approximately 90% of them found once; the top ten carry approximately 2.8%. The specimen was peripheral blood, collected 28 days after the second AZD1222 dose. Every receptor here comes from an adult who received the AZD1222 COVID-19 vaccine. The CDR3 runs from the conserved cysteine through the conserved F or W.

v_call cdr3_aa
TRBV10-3 CAMGSEETQYF
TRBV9 CASSVLQGSDEQYF
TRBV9 CASRGDIGGSNNEQFF
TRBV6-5 CASSYSKGLGWGYTF
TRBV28 CASSLAGGGNYGYTF
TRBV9 CASSVEDEQFF
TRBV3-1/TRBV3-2 CASSRDIQGRSPLHF
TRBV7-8 CASSPGGLAGVGGEQYF
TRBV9 CASSVLYGKLGTGELFF
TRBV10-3 CAISSPGLADQETQYF
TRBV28 CASSLWGASIYGYTF
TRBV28 CASSFWGDYNEQFF
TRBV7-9 CASRQNRLNTEAFF
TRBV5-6 CASSLTGGAVGEQYF
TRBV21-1 CASSKKIAGESYNEQFF
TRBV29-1 CSGDRGRETQYF
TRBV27 CASKTGLNTEAFF
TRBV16 CASSQWTGQPQHF
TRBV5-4 CASSLPGSDTQYF
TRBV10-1 CASSPNFGSGNTIYF
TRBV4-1 CASSQVGNEQFF
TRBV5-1 CASSFGGLREKLFF
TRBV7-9 CASSSAWGENGGNTIYF
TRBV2 CASSEDTGELFF
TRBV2 CASSPGQGIYEQYF
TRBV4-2 CASSPGISPAEQYF
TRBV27 CASSLRGGGLNTDTQYF
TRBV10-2 CASRRGINEKLFF
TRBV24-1 CATNSPNYGYTF
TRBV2 CASSEYGLAGGGEQFF
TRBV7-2 CASSLATSGPHEQYF
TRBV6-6 CASSYKARDEAFF
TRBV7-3 CASSPGSGAYEQYF
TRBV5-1 CASSLDGGNYGYTF
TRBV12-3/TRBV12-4 CASSLYSDYGYTF
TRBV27 CASSLYRTDTQYF
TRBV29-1 CSAGDRGLEGYTF
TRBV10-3 CAISHDGRQETQYF
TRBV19 CASSTKIGPGELFF
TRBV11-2 CASSFGGEQYF